This is a list of T cell receptor beta chains from one sample in a study of spatial heterogeneity in lung cancer. TCRdb recomputed calls from the 5' RACE reads with MiXCR, one row per CDR3 protein. The sample has over 75,000 distinct CDR3 sequences, 15% to 25% seen once. The input for sequencing was PBMCs, taken at surgery. Every receptor here comes from a male donor with early-stage non-small cell lung cancer. Both conserved end residues are part of each CDR3. A D gene is named only where the DNA matches it firmly. Only some rows state a clone size, as once, few, many or a class for expanded clones.

D,J,size,V,DNA,CDR3
TRBD2,TRBJ2-1,few,TRBV20-1,TGCAGTGCCCGGACTAGCGGGGGGAACTACAATGAGCAGTTCTTC,CSARTSGGNYNEQFF
.,TRBJ2-5,.,TRBV2,TGTGCCAGCAGTGAACGAGAGCTAGCAGAGACCCAGTACTTC,CASSERELAETQYF
TRBD2,TRBJ2-5,.,TRBV7-9,TGTGCCAGCAGCAGCCTAGCGGTTAAAGAGACCCAGTACTTC,CASSSLAVKETQYF
.,TRBJ2-3,.,TRBV10-3,TGTGCCACCCGACAAGACAGCACAGATACGCAGTATTTT,CATRQDSTDTQYF
.,TRBJ1-1,many,TRBV28,TGTGCCAGCAGTTTAACCCTGAACACTGAAGCTTTCTTT,CASSLTLNTEAFF
.,TRBJ2-2,.,TRBV7-6,TGTGCCAGCAGCTTAGGCGGGGCTCCCGGGGAGCTGTTTTTT,CASSLGGAPGELFF
TRBD1,TRBJ1-1,few,TRBV5-1,TGCGCCAGCGCGAGGACAGGGGCTCAGAACACTGAAGCTTTCTTT,CASARTGAQNTEAFF
.,TRBJ2-7,few,TRBV28,TGTGCCAGCAGTTTAGAAGATCCCTACGAGCAGTACTTC,CASSLEDPYEQYF
.,TRBJ2-7,.,TRBV25-1,TGTGCCAGTGAGGGGACGTCCAGCTCCTACGAGCAGTACTTC,CASEGTSSSYEQYF
TRBD1,TRBJ2-2,.,TRBV2,TGTGCCAGCAGTGGTCCGGACAGGTCCTCCACCGGGGAGCTGTTTTTT,CASSGPDRSSTGELFF
.,TRBJ2-7,few,TRBV3-1,TGTGCCAGCAGGGACTCGAGCTCCTACGAGCAGTACTTC,CASRDSSSYEQYF
.,TRBJ1-6,few,TRBV4-3,TGCGCCAGCAGCCAAACCACTGGGAGGGATAATTCACCCCTCCACTTT,CASSQTTGRDNSPLHF
TRBD1,TRBJ1-6,.,TRBV29-1,TGCAGCGTTAAGGTCTCGGGACAGGAGAATTCACCCCTCCACTTT,CSVKVSGQENSPLHF
.,TRBJ2-6,.,TRBV11-2,TGTGCCAGCAGCTTAGAACGGCTCTCTGGGGCCAACGTCCTGACTTTC,CASSLERLSGANVLTF
TRBD1,TRBJ1-5,many,TRBV6-2/TRBV6-3,TGTGCCAGCAGGACAGGGAATAGCAATCAGCCCCAGCATTTT,CASRTGNSNQPQHF
.,TRBJ2-1,.,TRBV3-1,TGTGCCAGCAGCCAAGATTTCGGCCCACACAATGAGCAGTTCTTC,CASSQDFGPHNEQFF
.,TRBJ2-5,few,TRBV19,TGTGCCAGTAGTACCAACTACCAAGAGACCCAGTACTTC,CASSTNYQETQYF
.,TRBJ2-1,few,TRBV20-1,TGCAGTGCTAGTTGGTCCTTAGCTGGTAATGAGCAGTTCTTC,CSASWSLAGNEQFF
.,TRBJ2-1,many,TRBV6-6,TGTGCCAGCACCCTCAGAGGGGGGACCCACGATGAGCAGTTCTTC,CASTLRGGTHDEQFF
.,TRBJ1-3,many,TRBV7-2,TGTGCCAGCACCCCGGGACGTGGCAACTCTGGAAACACCATATATTTT,CASTPGRGNSGNTIYF
.,TRBJ2-2,.,TRBV21-1,TGTGCCAGCAGCAAAAACCACAGCCCCACCGGGGAGCTGTTTTTT,CASSKNHSPTGELFF
.,TRBJ2-3,.,TRBV10-2,TGCGCCAGCAGTGAGGGGCCTACGGGGACAGATACGCAGTATTTT,CASSEGPTGTDTQYF
.,TRBJ2-7,few,TRBV29-1,TGCAGCGCCCAGCTCCCCTACGAGCAGTACTTC,CSAQLPYEQYF
.,TRBJ2-3,few,TRBV7-2,TGTGCCAGCAGACCCACAGCGTCCCCAGATACGCAGTATTTT,CASRPTASPDTQYF
TRBD1,TRBJ2-7,.,TRBV4-2,TGTGCCAGCAGCCAAGAAGTGGCAGGGGGCTACGAGCAGTACTTC,CASSQEVAGGYEQYF